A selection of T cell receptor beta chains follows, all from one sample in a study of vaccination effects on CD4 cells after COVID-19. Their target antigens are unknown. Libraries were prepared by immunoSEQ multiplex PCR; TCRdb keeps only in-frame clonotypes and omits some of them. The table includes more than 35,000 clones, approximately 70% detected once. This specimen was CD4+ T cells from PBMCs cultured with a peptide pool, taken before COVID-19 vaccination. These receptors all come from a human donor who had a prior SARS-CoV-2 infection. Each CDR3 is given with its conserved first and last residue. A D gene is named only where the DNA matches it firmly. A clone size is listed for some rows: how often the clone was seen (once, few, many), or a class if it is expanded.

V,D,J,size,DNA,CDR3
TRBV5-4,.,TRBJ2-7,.,TGTGCCAGCAGCTTGGGGGACGGCTACGAGCAGTACTTC,CASSLGDGYEQYF
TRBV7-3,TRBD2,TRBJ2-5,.,TGTGCCAGCAGCTTAAATCCCCTAGCGGGACAAGAGACCCAGTACTTC,CASSLNPLAGQETQYF
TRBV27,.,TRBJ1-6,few,TGTGCCAGCAGTCGCCAGGGGTTCGGAGACTCACCCCTCCACTTT,CASSRQGFGDSPLHF
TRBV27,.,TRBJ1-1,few,TGTGCCAGCAGTAACTACTGGAGGCAGGCTTTCTTT,CASSNYWRQAFF
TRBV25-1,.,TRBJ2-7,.,TGTGCCAGCAGTGAATGGGCGGACTACGAGCAGTACTTC,CASSEWADYEQYF
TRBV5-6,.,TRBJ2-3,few,TGTGCCAGCAGCAGAGGGCCGGGACTGACTAGCACAGATACGCAGTATTTT,CASSRGPGLTSTDTQYF
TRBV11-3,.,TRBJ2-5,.,TGTGCCAGCAGCTTAGATTTGTCGGAGGCCGAGACCCAGTACTTC,CASSLDLSEAETQYF
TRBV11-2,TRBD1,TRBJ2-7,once,TGTGCCAGCACCGCCCGTTCTGTTCAGGGGGCAGGCGAGCAGTACTTC,CASTARSVQGAGEQYF
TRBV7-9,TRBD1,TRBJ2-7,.,TGTGCCAGCAGCTTCTCCCGCGGACAGGCCTACGAGCAGTACTTC,CASSFSRGQAYEQYF
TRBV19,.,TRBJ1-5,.,TGTGCCAGTAGTGGAGGGAGGGAGAGTGAGCCCCAGCATTTT,CASSGGRESEPQHF
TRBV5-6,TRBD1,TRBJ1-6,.,TGTGCCAGCAGCTCAACCGGGACAGTCCGGATTAATTCACCCCTCCACTTT,CASSSTGTVRINSPLHF
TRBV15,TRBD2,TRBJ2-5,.,TGTGCCACCAGCAGAGATCGACCCGGGAGGGCCTCAGGACAAGAGACCCAGTACTTC,CATSRDRPGRASGQETQYF
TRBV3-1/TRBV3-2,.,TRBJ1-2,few,TGTGCCAGCAGCCCAAACGGGGACACCAGAACCAATGGCTACACCTTC,CASSPNGDTRTNGYTF
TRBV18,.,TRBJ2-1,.,TGTGCCAGCTCACCACCTCCAGCGGAGGGGGATGAGCAGTTCTTC,CASSPPPAEGDEQFF
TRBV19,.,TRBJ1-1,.,TGTGCCAGTAGTATTTTTGAGGGGGGCCTAAATGAAGCTTTCTTT,CASSIFEGGLNEAFF
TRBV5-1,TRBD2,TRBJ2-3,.,TGCGCCAGCAGCCGCACTAGCGGGAGTGGCACAGATACGCAGTATTTT,CASSRTSGSGTDTQYF
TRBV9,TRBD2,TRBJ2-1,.,TGTGCCAGCAGCGTAGGGAGAGGGCGGGGGGGCTCCTACAATGAGCAGTTCTTC,CASSVGRGRGGSYNEQFF
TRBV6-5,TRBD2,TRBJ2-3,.,TGTGCCAGCAGTTACAGGGCTAGCGGGGAACCTAATACGCAGTATTTT,CASSYRASGEPNTQYF
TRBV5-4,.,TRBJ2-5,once,TGTGCCAGCAGCTCCAGGGGGGGGCGGCTGGGAGGAGAGACCCAGTACTTC,CASSSRGGRLGGETQYF
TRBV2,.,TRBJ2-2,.,TGTGCCACCCACAAAACGGGGGCAGGCACCGGGGAGCTGTTTTTT,CATHKTGAGTGELFF
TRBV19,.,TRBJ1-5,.,TGTGCCAGTAGTGTAGACCGCAATCAGCCCCAGCATTTT,CASSVDRNQPQHF
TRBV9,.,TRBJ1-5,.,TGTGCCAGCAGCGTAGAAGGTAGCAATCAGCCCCAGCATTTT,CASSVEGSNQPQHF
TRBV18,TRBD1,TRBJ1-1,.,TGTGCCAGCTCACCGCAGACAGGGGGCGCGTCTGAAGCTTTCTTT,CASSPQTGGASEAFF
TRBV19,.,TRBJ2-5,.,TGTGCCAGTAGTACACATATCCAAGAGACCCAGTACTTC,CASSTHIQETQYF
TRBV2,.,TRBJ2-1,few,TGTGCCAGCATCTGGTCGACAGACCCTTCGAACAATGAGCAGTTCTTC,CASIWSTDPSNNEQFF
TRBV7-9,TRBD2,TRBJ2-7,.,TGTGCCAGCAGCACCACTAGCGGGAGGTCCTACGAGCAGTACTTC,CASSTTSGRSYEQYF
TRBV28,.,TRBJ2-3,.,TGTGCCAGCAGAGACAAAAGCAGGGGAGACACAGATACGCAGTATTTT,CASRDKSRGDTDTQYF
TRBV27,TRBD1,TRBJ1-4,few,TGTGCCAGCAGTTCCAACAGGGGTGGCGAAAAACTGTTTTTT,CASSSNRGGEKLFF
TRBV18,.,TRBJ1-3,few,TGTGCCAGCTCTCCAGAGAGCTCTGGAAACACCATATATTTT,CASSPESSGNTIYF
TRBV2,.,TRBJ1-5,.,TGTGCCAGCAGTGAAAACATGGGGGAGAATCAGCCCCAGCATTTT,CASSENMGENQPQHF
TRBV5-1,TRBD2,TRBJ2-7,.,TGCGCCAGCAGCCCGCGGGGGGGCTCTTTCGAGCAGTACTTC,CASSPRGGSFEQYF
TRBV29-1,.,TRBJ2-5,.,TGCAGCGTTTGGACTTCCCCTCAAGAGACCCAGTACTTC,CSVWTSPQETQYF
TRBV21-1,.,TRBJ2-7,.,TGTGCCAGCAGCAATGTCCCGGGGAACTACGAGCAGTACTTC,CASSNVPGNYEQYF
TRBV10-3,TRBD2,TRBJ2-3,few,TGTGCCTCCGGGGGGGGACACACAGATACGCAGTATTTT,CASGGGHTDTQYF
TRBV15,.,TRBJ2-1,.,TGTGCCACCAGCAGAGATCCGAGCCGCGAGAATGAGCAGTTCTTC,CATSRDPSRENEQFF
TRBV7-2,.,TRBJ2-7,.,TGTGCCAGCAGCTTAGCTCGGGGGCGGGGGACCTACGAGCAGTACTTC,CASSLARGRGTYEQYF
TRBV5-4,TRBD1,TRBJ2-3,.,TGTGCCAGCAGCCGGACAGGGAGTAACACAGATACGCAGTATTTT,CASSRTGSNTDTQYF
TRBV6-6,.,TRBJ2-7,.,TGTGCCAGCAGTTATACTGCAGGACCCAGCTCCTACGAGCAGTACTTC,CASSYTAGPSSYEQYF
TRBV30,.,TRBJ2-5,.,TGTGCCTGGAGGACGGTCCCCCAAGAGACCCAGTACTTC,CAWRTVPQETQYF
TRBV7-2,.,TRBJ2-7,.,TGTGCCAGCAGCTTATTAACAGGGCTTGCCTACGAGCAGTACTTC,CASSLLTGLAYEQYF
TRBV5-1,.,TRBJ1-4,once,TGCGCCAGCAGCTTGGCCCTGGGGAATGAAAAACTGTTTTTT,CASSLALGNEKLFF
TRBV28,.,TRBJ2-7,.,TGTGCCAGCAGTTTCCATTCTAACGAGCAGTACTTC,CASSFHSNEQYF
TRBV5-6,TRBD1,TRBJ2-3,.,TGTGCCAGCAGCTTGTTCGACAGGGGCACAGATACGCAGTATTTT,CASSLFDRGTDTQYF
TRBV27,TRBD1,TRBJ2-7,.,TGTGCCAGCACCCCCGGACAGGGCTCCTACGAGCAGTACTTC,CASTPGQGSYEQYF
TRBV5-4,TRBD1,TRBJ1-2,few,TGTGCCAGCAGCTCCACAGGGGGCTGGGGCTACACCTTC,CASSSTGGWGYTF
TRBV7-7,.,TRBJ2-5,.,TGTGCTAGCAGCTTAGTAACCGGGTGGGTACAAGAGACCCAGTACTTC,CASSLVTGWVQETQYF
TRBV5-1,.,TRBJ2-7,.,TGCGCCAGCAGCTTGTCGGCGGGATCCTACGAGCAGTACTTC,CASSLSAGSYEQYF
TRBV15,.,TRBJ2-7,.,TGTGCCACCAGCAGAGCGGCCAGCTACGAGCAGTACTTC,CATSRAASYEQYF
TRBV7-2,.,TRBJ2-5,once,TGTGCCAGCAGCTTACAAGGGGGTGAAGAGACCCAGTACTTC,CASSLQGGEETQYF
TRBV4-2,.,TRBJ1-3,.,TGTGCCAGCAGCCCTCCACAGGGTACGACCTCTGGAAACACCATATATTTT,CASSPPQGTTSGNTIYF
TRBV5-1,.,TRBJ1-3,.,TGCGCCAGCAGCTTGGCCCTCGGGGGCTCTGGAAACACCATATATTTT,CASSLALGGSGNTIYF
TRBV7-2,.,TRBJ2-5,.,TGTGCCAGCAGCTTAGTTGGAGCGGCCCAGTACTTC,CASSLVGAAQYF
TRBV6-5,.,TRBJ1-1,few,TGTGCCAGCAGATCCCGGGGTGAGAACACTGAAGCTTTCTTT,CASRSRGENTEAFF